This TCR beta chain appears in the sequencing data of a study of T cells after yellow fever vaccination. Whole-study context: Any fraction with a low cell number was prepared using SMART-Seq v4 Ultra Low Input.

Study-wide results and caveats: On re-exposure, the response was weaker but peaked faster, at day 5 versus 15. Abundant clonotypes from the bulk population could get into FACS-sorted repertoires as contaminants. Post-booster reappearance was seen for most primary-vaccination clones (around 97% CD4, roughly 86% CD8).

A single record per CDR3 protein comes from TCRdb applying MiXCR to the 5' RACE reads. The table lists under 200,000 distinct CDR3 sequences, approximately 11% of them singletons, with 30% to 45% in the top ten. Germline CDR1 and CDR2: MGHRA and YSYEKL. This CDR3 contains 16 residues. With 0 bases removed from V and 0 bases from J, the gap between germline ends came to 10 bases. Turning to this clonotype: Its cognate antigen is unknown.

The source material was CD8+ T cells sorted from PBMCs, sampled 15 days after the yellow fever booster vaccination. The V call is TRBV4-1, the J call TRBJ2-3; D not certain. The TCR comes from a man younger than 30 who received the YFV17D yellow fever vaccine. The CDR3 DNA is TGCGCCAGCAGCCAAGACTTAGGCTTCAGCACAGATACGCAGTATTTT. This gives the protein CASSQDLGFSTDTQYF.